The clone carrying this T cell receptor (beta chain) was counted a few times. Its antigen is currently unknown. The CDR3 is 15 residues long. CDR1 is SGHTA, CDR2 FQGNSA, per germline. The V gene end was trimmed by 5 bases and the J gene end by 11 bases; junction bases not matched to a gene: 16. The sample is drawn from a study of blood T cells in healthy people across ages. Regarding the study as a whole: The unsorted PBMCs prevented any conclusive comparison of naive versus antigen-experienced cells.

The second PCR ran about 6 to 11 cycles with a sample-barcoded 5' primer and J-beta primers. TCRdb analysed the 5' RACE reads with MiXCR anew, one entry per CDR3 protein. The table includes 650,000 to 1,000,000 distinct CDR3 sequences, under 40% detected once. The chain joins TRBV7-2 to TRBJ2-5; 8 positions match TRBD2. Sequenced material: blood. This clonotype was sampled from a man in his late teens or twenties in good health. The chain's CDR3 is CASSPPAGEYNEQYF. Here the CDR3 DNA reads TGTGCCAGCAGCCCCCCAGCGGGGGAATACAATGAGCAGTACTTC. Combining the CDR3 with reference TRBV7-2 and TRBJ2-5 gives the whole variable domain GAGVSQSPSNKVTEKGKDVELRCDPISGHTALYWYRQSLGQGLEFLIYFQGNSAPDKSGLPSDRFSAERTGGSVSTLTIQRTQQEDSAVYLCASSPPAGEYNEQYFGPGTRLLVL.